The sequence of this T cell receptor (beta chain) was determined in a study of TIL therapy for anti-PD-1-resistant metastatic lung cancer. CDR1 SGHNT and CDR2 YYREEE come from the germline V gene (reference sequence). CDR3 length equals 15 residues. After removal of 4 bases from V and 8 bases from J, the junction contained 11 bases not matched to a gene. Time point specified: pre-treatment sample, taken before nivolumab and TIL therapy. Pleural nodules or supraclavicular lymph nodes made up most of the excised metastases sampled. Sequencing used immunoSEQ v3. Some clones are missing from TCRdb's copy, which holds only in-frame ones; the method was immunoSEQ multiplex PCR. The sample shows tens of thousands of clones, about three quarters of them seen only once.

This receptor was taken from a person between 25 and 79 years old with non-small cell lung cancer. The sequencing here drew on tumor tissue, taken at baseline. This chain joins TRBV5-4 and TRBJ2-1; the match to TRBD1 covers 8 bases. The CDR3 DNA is TGTGCCAGCAGCCCGAGGACAGGGTTTAGTGATGAGCAGTTCTTC. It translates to CASSPRTGFSDEQFF.